Following are 7 T cell receptor beta chains from one sample sequenced in a study of shared clonotypes between healthy human individuals. The method was immunoSEQ multiplex PCR; TCRdb's version includes in-frame clones alone and lacks a portion of them. The repertoire holds about 2.3 million clones, 80% to 95% seen once, with around 0.4% in the top ten. Sequencing input: naive CD4+ T cells from PBMCs. Indicated subset: CD45RA+ positively selected. The receptors were gathered from a man between 18 and 29 years old in good health. Some clones in this sample may be carry-over from other donors' samples.

This chain uses TRBV10-3 with TRBJ1-2, with 7 bases matching TRBD1. The CDR3 is made up of 15 amino acids. Looked up from germline, CDR1 is ENHRY and CDR2 is SYGVKD. J was trimmed by 4 bases and V by 4 bases; bases with no gene match: 9. In nucleotides, the CDR3 is TGTGCCATCAGTGGACCGGGACAGATATCCTATGGCTACACCTTC. Protein sequence: CAISGPGQISYGYTF.

Comment on this clone: This sample also contains other DNA sequences that code for the same CDR3. V gene TRBV19 combines with J gene TRBJ1-2; 7 positions agree with TRBD1. Germline V CDR1 and CDR2: LNHDA, SQIVND (reference sequence). The CDR3 is 14 amino acids. Unmatched junction bases numbered 4, after V lost 3 bases and J lost 3 bases. CDR3 DNA: TGTGCCAGTAGTATTACCAGGGGGGACTATGGCTACACCTTC. This gives the protein CASSITRGDYGYTF.

CDR3 loop: CASRGPTGRADTQYF. In DNA, the CDR3 is TGTGCCAGCAGAGGGCCGACAGGGCGCGCAGATACGCAGTATTTT. The chain couples TRBV6-5 to TRBJ2-3, with 7 bases matching TRBD1. The CDR3 is 15 amino acids. V lost 6 bases to trimming and J lost 4 bases; unmatched junction nucleotides: 10. The germline gives CDR1 MNHEY, CDR2 SVGAGI.

This rearrangement joins TRBV14 to TRBJ2-3; the D gene could be TRBD1 or TRBD2 (6 bases each). V dropped 4 bases and J dropped 0 bases, with 11 bases sitting between them. Germline values: CDR1 SGHDN, CDR2 FVKESK. This CDR3 spans 15 amino acids. CDR3 nucleotides: TGTGCCAGCAGCCCCCAGGGGACTAGCACAGATACGCAGTATTTT. This translates into CASSPQGTSTDTQYF. The entire variable domain, with the rest obtained from reference TRBV14 and TRBJ2-3, is as follows: EAGVTQFPSHSVIEKGQTVTLRCDPISGHDNLYWYRRVMGKEIKFLLHFVKESKQDESGMPNNRFLAERTGGTYSTLKVQPAELEDSGVYFCASSPQGTSTDTQYFGPGTRLTVL.

The V gene is TRBV25-1, the J gene TRBJ2-5, with D possibly called TRBD1 or TRBD2 (6 bases each). Per germline, CDR1 MGHDK and CDR2 SYGVNS. V lost 6 bases and J 5 bases, leaving 16 bases between the germline ends. The CDR3 has 14 amino acids. CDR3 amino acids: CASRSWGAAETQYF. The DNA for the CDR3 is TGTGCCAGCAGGAGTTGGGGGGCAGCGGAGACCCAGTACTTC.

The V and J genes are TRBV6-5 and TRBJ1-1; no clear D gene. Germline loops: CDR1 MNHEY, CDR2 SVGAGI. This CDR3 is 11 amino acids long. V lost 4 bases to trimming and J lost 8 bases, with 8 bases between them. CDR3 in amino acids: CASSSFKEAFF. The CDR3 DNA reads TGTGCCAGCAGTTCCTTCAAAGAAGCTTTCTTT.

Remarks on this clone: This sample also contains other DNA sequences that code for the same CDR3. Here the CDR3 reads CASSLAPSSYEQYF. The DNA for the CDR3 is TGCGCCAGCAGCTTGGCCCCCAGTTCCTACGAGCAGTACTTC. The chain recombines TRBV5-1 with TRBJ2-7; the D is unclear. The CDR3 has 14 amino acids. CDR1 is SGHRS and CDR2 is YFSETQ in the germline V gene. V was pared by 0 bases and J by 1 base, with 8 bases between. The variable domain in full, with the rest retrieved from reference TRBV5-1 and TRBJ2-7, is KAGVTQTPRYLIKTRGQQVTLSCSPISGHRSVSWYQQTPGQGLQFLFEYFSETQRNKGNFPGRFSGRQFSNSRSEMNVSTLELGDSALYLCASSLAPSSYEQYFGPGTRLTVT.